One sample yielded the 30 T cell receptor beta chains listed below, sequenced in a study of blood T cells in healthy people across ages. Together with a sample-barcoded 5' primer, a J-beta primer mix was included in a second PCR lasting 7 to 11 cycles. TCRdb re-called the 5' RACE reads through MiXCR, storing one row per CDR3 protein. This sample has around 1,500,000 distinct CDR3 sequences; 28% occur once, and the top ten carry 7% to 9%. Source material: blood. The source is a woman aged 30 to 39 in good health.

The CDR3 region has the DNA TGTGCCACCAGCAGAGAGGGGACAGGGGGGCAAGAGACCCAGTACTTC. Its translation is CATSREGTGGQETQYF. The J gene is TRBJ2-5, the V gene TRBV15; TRBD1 matches 11 bases. The CDR3 is made up of 16 amino acids. Germline V gene lookup returns CDR1 LNHNV and CDR2 YYDKDF (reference sequence). V gave up 0 bases and J gave up 2 bases; unmatched junction bases: 2.

The chain carries TRBV11-2 and TRBJ2-2; unclear D gene. The germline V and J ends were trimmed by 1 base and 3 bases, with 9 bases remaining between them. Germline V gives CDR1 SGHAT, CDR2 FQNNGV. This CDR3 is built from 15 residues. The CDR3 DNA follows: TGTGCCAGCAGCTTAGTGGCGAGGTACACCGGGGAGCTGTTTTTT. It encodes CASSLVARYTGELFF.

Notes on this clonotype: Being one base from a much bigger clone, this may be a read error. This sequence joins TRBV12-3 or TRBV12-4 and TRBJ2-1; 7 bases fit TRBD2. The DNA matches TRBJ2-7 better at its end, which makes the J call doubtful. This CDR3 spans 15 amino acids. The CDR3 nucleotides are TGTGCCAGCAGTTTGGGGGGAGGGAACCACAATGAGCAGTACTTC. Translated, it gives CASSLGGGNHNEQYF.

This clonotype was counted many times. The rearrangement joins TRBV7-3 to TRBJ1-1; tentatively, D is TRBD1 (5 bases). The CDR3 totals 14 residues. Deletions cut 5 bases from V and 4 bases from J, with 14 bases between. CDR1 is SGHTA, CDR2 FQGTGA, per germline. CDR3 in DNA: TGTGCCAGCAGCCGGGGGGGAGATAGCACTGAAGCTTTCTTT. Translated, it gives CASSRGGDSTEAFF.

The chain links TRBV7-9 to TRBJ2-3; no reliable D call. Per germline, CDR1 SEHNR and CDR2 FQNEAQ (reference sequence). The CDR3 has 14 residues. The V end was cut by 1 base, the J end by 7 bases, with 12 bases between. The CDR3 reads CASSLGRLNHTQYF. DNA of the CDR3: TGTGCCAGCAGCTTAGGGCGACTGAACCATACGCAGTATTTT.

There are many counts of this clonotype. The chain has TRBV7-9 and TRBJ2-1; 9 nucleotides match TRBD2. J lost 7 bases, V lost 6 bases, and 7 bases had no gene match. Per germline, CDR1 SEHNR and CDR2 FQNEAQ (reference sequence). CDR3 size: 14 residues. DNA of the CDR3: TGTGCCAGCAGACGACTAGCGGAGGGGAATGAGCAGTTCTTC. Residues: CASRRLAEGNEQFF.

The rearrangement links TRBV10-1 to TRBJ2-1; D may correspond to TRBD1 or TRBD2 (5 bases each). Germline values: CDR1 WNHNN, CDR2 SYGVQD (reference sequence). The ends were cut back, 0 bases at V and 6 bases at J, with 12 bases in the middle. The CDR3 consists of 15 residues. CDR3 sequence reads: CASSESWGRSNEQFF. Here the CDR3 DNA reads TGCGCCAGCAGTGAGTCCTGGGGGAGAAGCAATGAGCAGTTCTTC.

This chain joins TRBV27 and TRBJ2-2; no clear D gene. Germline CDR1 is MNHEY and CDR2 is SMNVEV (reference sequence). The ends were cut back, 5 bases at V and 6 bases at J, with 10 bases in the middle. This CDR3 has 13 amino acids. CDR3 nucleotide sequence: TGTGCCAGCAGTCCCTTATCCGCCGGGGAGCTGTTTTTT. Amino acids: CASSPLSAGELFF.

The J gene is TRBJ2-1, the V gene TRBV12-3 or TRBV12-4; 8 bases agree with TRBD1. The junction had 9 bases not matched to a gene; V was cut back by 5 bases and J by 6 bases. The CDR3 extends over 15 amino acids. The CDR3, as DNA: TGTGCCAGCAGTGGAGACAGGGGTTATGGCAATGAGCAGTTCTTC. Translation gives CASSGDRGYGNEQFF.

The V call is TRBV6-1, the J call TRBJ2-1; 8 positions agree with TRBD1. CDR3 length equals 14 residues. The V segment lost 6 bases and the J segment 7 bases; nucleotides outside the gene matches: 8. CDR1 is MNHNS and CDR2 is SASEGT in the germline V gene. CDR3: CASRSGQGTNEQFF. CDR3 coding DNA: TGTGCCAGCAGATCTGGACAGGGCACAAATGAGCAGTTCTTC.

The chain links TRBV7-2 to TRBJ2-3; D perhaps matches TRBD1 (6 bases). CDR3 length equals 14 residues. Germline lookup yields CDR1 SGHTA and CDR2 FQGNSA. Trimming removed 9 bases at V and 3 bases at J, with 16 bases between. Written as DNA, the CDR3 is TGTGCCAGTGGAGCAAAGGGGGAGACAGATACGCAGTATTTT. This sequence encodes CASGAKGETDTQYF.

Notes on this clonotype: Mismatch with germline at one junction end may stem from a read error. The chain carries TRBV7-2 and TRBJ2-1; no clear D. Germline-derived CDR1 and CDR2 are SGHTA and FQGNSA. The CDR3 consists of 16 residues. The CDR3 sequence: CARSSRTSVNYNEQFF. The CDR3 nucleotides are TGTGCCCGCAGCTCCCGGACCAGTGTTAACTACAATGAGCAGTTCTTC.

This chain joins TRBV20-1 and TRBJ1-1; D gene unclear. Looked up from germline, CDR1 is DFQATT and CDR2 is SNEGSKA (reference sequence). The CDR3 consists of 15 residues. V was clipped by 2 bases and J by 0 bases, with 13 bases between them. The DNA for the CDR3 is TGCAGTGCTAGACTAAACGGTCAGATGAACACTGAAGCTTTCTTT. It translates to CSARLNGQMNTEAFF.

CDR3 coding DNA: TGTGCCAGCAGCTTAGGGACCCCCGAGTACGAGCAGTACTTC. Its translation is CASSLGTPEYEQYF. This chain links TRBV9 with TRBJ2-7; D possibly uses TRBD1 or TRBD2 (5 bases each). V lost 4 bases and J lost 4, with 15 bases in between. Looked up from germline, CDR1 is SGDLS and CDR2 is YYNGEE. The length of the CDR3 is 14 residues.

The V gene is TRBV12-3 or TRBV12-4, the J gene TRBJ1-4; D uncertain. CDR3 length: 14 residues. The ends were cut back, 5 bases at V and 6 bases at J, with 13 bases in the middle. CDR3 DNA: TGTGCCAGCAGTCCTGGCAGGCAACATGAAAAACTGTTTTTT. This translates into CASSPGRQHEKLFF.

This clonotype was found many times. The V gene is TRBV5-1, the J gene TRBJ2-7, with TRBD2 matching 12 bases. After removal of 6 bases from V and 3 bases from J, the junction contained 7 bases not matched to a gene. CDR3 length equals 15 residues. CDR1 and CDR2 (germline): SGHRS, YFSETQ. The CDR3: CASTELAGGYYEQYF. CDR3 DNA: TGCGCCAGCACCGAACTAGCGGGGGGCTACTACGAGCAGTACTTC. The complete variable domain, with remaining parts taken from reference TRBV5-1 and TRBJ2-7, reads KAGVTQTPRYLIKTRGQQVTLSCSPISGHRSVSWYQQTPGQGLQFLFEYFSETQRNKGNFPGRFSGRQFSNSRSEMNVSTLELGDSALYLCASTELAGGYYEQYFGPGTRLTVT.

This clonotype was seen a few times. This could be a read error, since a much larger clone is one nucleotide away. This chain uses TRBV7-2 with TRBJ2-5; TRBD2 agrees at 8 bases. CDR3 length equals 16 residues. The junction had 14 bases not matched to a gene; V was cut back by 5 bases and J by 6 bases. CDR1 SGHTA and CDR2 FQGNSA come from the germline V gene. The CDR3 spells CASSRGGAGLKKTQYF. Written as DNA, the CDR3 is TGTGCCAGCAGCCGGGGGGGGGCAGGGCTGAAGAAGACCCAGTACTTC.

The count of this clonotype is one. The chain combines TRBV20-1 with TRBJ1-1; tentatively, D is TRBD1 (6 bases). Germline CDR1 reads DFQATT; CDR2 reads SNEGSKA (reference sequence). Deletions cut 0 bases from V and 1 base from J, with 12 bases between. CDR3 length equals 15 residues. CDR3 amino acids: CSARDLGGSNTEAFF. The CDR3, as DNA: TGCAGTGCTAGAGATTTGGGGGGCTCGAACACTGAAGCTTTCTTT.

A few counts support this clonotype. The chain combines TRBV5-5 with TRBJ1-1; D uncertain. This CDR3 spans 15 amino acids. Per germline, CDR1 SGHKS and CDR2 YYEKEE (reference sequence). Trimming removed 0 bases from V and 0 bases from J, with 9 bases in between. CDR3 DNA: TGTGCCAGCAGCTTGGATCACAACATGAACACTGAAGCTTTCTTT. It encodes CASSLDHNMNTEAFF.

V usage is TRBV7-2 and J usage is TRBJ1-3; tentatively, D is TRBD1 (6 bases). CDR3 length: 13 residues. Germline V CDR1 and CDR2: SGHTA, FQGNSA. The V and J ends lost 6 bases and 11 bases respectively, with 17 bases between them. CDR3 residues: CASSRDRQEAIYF. CDR3 bases: TGTGCCAGCAGTCGAGACAGGCAGGAGGCCATATATTTT.

This clonotype was detected a few times. V and J are TRBV6-1 and TRBJ1-6; 7 bases line up with TRBD1. CDR1 is MNHNS and CDR2 is SASEGT in the germline V gene. The CDR3 spans 18 residues. The V gene end was trimmed by 7 bases and the J gene end by 7 bases; junction bases not matched to a gene: 19. CDR3 in amino acids: CASKRKGRGPLGNSPLHF. Here the CDR3 DNA reads TGTGCCAGCAAGCGGAAAGGGAGGGGGCCCCTTGGAAATTCACCCCTCCACTTT.

The rearrangement uses TRBV7-9 and TRBJ2-1; D ambiguous. V lost 4 bases to trimming and J lost 10 bases, with 14 bases between them. The CDR3 has 13 amino acids. Germline CDR1 SEHNR, CDR2 FQNEAQ (reference sequence). CDR3 DNA: TGTGCCAGCAGCTGGAGAAGGAAGGAAGAGCAGTTCTTC. Translating gives CASSWRRKEEQFF.

This clonotype was counted at least ten times. An end of the junction differs from the germline gene, which may be a read error. The CDR3 coding sequence is TGTGCCAGCAGCCTAGCGGGAGGTTTTGATACGCAGTATTTT. It yields the protein CASSLAGGFDTQYF. V usage is TRBV7-6 and J usage is TRBJ2-3; TRBD2 agrees at 11 bases. Germline CDR1 reads SGHVS; CDR2 reads FNYEAQ. CDR3 size: 14 residues.

This clonotype has a handful of counts. This chain uses TRBV4-1 with TRBJ1-3; D unresolved. There are 14 residues in the CDR3. Trimming removed 2 bases from V and 4 bases from J, with 9 bases in between. Germline CDR1 is MGHRA and CDR2 is YSYEKL. The DNA of the CDR3 is TGCGCCAGCAGCCAACCCGATTCGGGAAACACCATATATTTT. As protein: CASSQPDSGNTIYF.

The table lists this clonotype with a few counts. The chain is built from TRBV6-5 and TRBJ1-2, with 10 bases lining up with TRBD1. The V gene's germline CDR1 is MNHEY and CDR2 SVGAGI. V was pared by 6 bases and J by 6 bases, with 7 bases of the junction left unmatched. CDR3 size: 14 residues. For the CDR3, the DNA is TGTGCCAGCAGCAGCGGGACAGGGGTCCATGGCTACACCTTC. It codes for CASSSGTGVHGYTF.

This clonotype has a handful of counts. V is TRBV25-1 and J is TRBJ2-4, with a tentative D call TRBD1 (5 bases). The end of the DNA is better explained by TRBJ2-5, so the J call may be wrong. The germline gives CDR1 MGHDK, CDR2 SYGVNS. The CDR3 covers 16 residues. The CDR3 sequence is CASSEYGRLQGETQYF. CDR3 DNA sequence: TGTGCCAGCAGTGAATATGGAAGACTTCAGGGAGAGACCCAGTACTTC.

This clonotype was counted many times. This chain joins TRBV12-3 or TRBV12-4 and TRBJ2-5; D may be TRBD1 (6 bases). Trimming cost V 6 bases and J 4 bases, with 18 bases left between them. The CDR3 contains 15 residues. Here the CDR3 reads CASRTGKGSGETQYF. In DNA form, the CDR3 reads TGTGCCAGCAGAACAGGGAAGGGGTCTGGAGAGACCCAGTACTTC.

CDR3 region: CASKPGLPTDTQYF. The CDR3, as DNA: TGTGCCAGCAAACCGGGACTTCCCACAGATACGCAGTATTTT. The chain carries TRBV12-3 or TRBV12-4 and TRBJ2-3; weak D call: TRBD2 (6 bases). The CDR3 contains 14 residues. Trimming stripped 7 bases from V and 2 bases from J, with 13 bases between.

The table lists this clonotype with many counts. The chain employs TRBV11-2 and TRBJ2-7; possibly TRBD1 or TRBD2 for D (6 bases each). The CDR3 runs 16 residues. Trimming took 4 bases from V and 0 from J, leaving 16 bases between them. Germline V CDR1 and CDR2: SGHAT, FQNNGV. This CDR3 is CASSWGAGEGSYEQYF. CDR3 nucleotide sequence: TGTGCCAGCAGCTGGGGGGCAGGGGAAGGCTCCTACGAGCAGTACTTC.

J is TRBJ1-5 and V is TRBV20-1; a weak D match, TRBD1 (6 bases). The germline gives CDR1 DFQATT, CDR2 SNEGSKA (reference sequence). The germline V and J ends were trimmed by 6 bases and 0 bases, with 18 bases remaining between them. The CDR3 has 16 amino acids. In DNA, the CDR3 is TGCAGTGCCGCGCTCTCAGGGGCTAATAGCAATCAGCCCCAGCATTTT. Protein product: CSAALSGANSNQPQHF.